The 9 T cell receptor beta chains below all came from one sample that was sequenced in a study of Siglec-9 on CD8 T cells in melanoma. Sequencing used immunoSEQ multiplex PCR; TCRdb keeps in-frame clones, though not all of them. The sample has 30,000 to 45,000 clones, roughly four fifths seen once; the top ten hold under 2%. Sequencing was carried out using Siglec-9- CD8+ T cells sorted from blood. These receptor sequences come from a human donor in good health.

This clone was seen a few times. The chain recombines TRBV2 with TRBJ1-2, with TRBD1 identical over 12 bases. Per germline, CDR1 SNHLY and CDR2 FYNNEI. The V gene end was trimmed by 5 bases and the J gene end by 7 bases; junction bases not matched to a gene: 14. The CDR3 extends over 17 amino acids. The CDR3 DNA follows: TGTGCCAGCAGTCAATTAGACCGGGACAGGGGGCGGAGTGGCTACACCTTC. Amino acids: CASSQLDRDRGRSGYTF.

The CDR3 nucleotides read TGTGCCAGTAGTACGACAGGGGGGAGCAATCAGCCCCAGCATTTT. It is translated as CASSTTGGSNQPQHF. V usage is TRBV19 and J usage is TRBJ1-5; 9 bases are shared with TRBD1. The germline V gene encodes CDR1 LNHDA and CDR2 SQIVND (reference sequence). This CDR3 spans 15 amino acids. The V segment lost 4 bases and the J segment 1 base; nucleotides outside the gene matches: 2.

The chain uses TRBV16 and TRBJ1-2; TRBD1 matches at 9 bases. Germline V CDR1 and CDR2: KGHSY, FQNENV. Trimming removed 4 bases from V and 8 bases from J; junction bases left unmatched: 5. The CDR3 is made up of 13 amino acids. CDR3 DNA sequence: TGTGCCAGCAGCCCACAGGGGGCAGCGGGCTACACCTTC. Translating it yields CASSPQGAAGYTF.

CDR3 region: CASSPMLGSGRNEQFF. The DNA of the CDR3 is TGTGCCAGCAGCCCGATGTTGGGCAGCGGGAGGAATGAGCAGTTCTTC. The V and J genes are TRBV5-6 and TRBJ2-1, with 9 bases matching TRBD2. V was pared by 4 bases and J by 7 bases, with 12 bases of the junction left unmatched. CDR1 is SGHDT, CDR2 YYEEEE, per germline. CDR3 length: 16 amino acids. The whole variable domain, remainder taken from reference TRBV5-6 and TRBJ2-1, is DAGVTQSPTHLIKTRGQQVTLRCSPKSGHDTVSWYQQALGQGPQFIFQYYEEEERQRGNFPDRFSGHQFPNYSSELNVNALLLGDSALYLCASSPMLGSGRNEQFFGPGTRLTVL.

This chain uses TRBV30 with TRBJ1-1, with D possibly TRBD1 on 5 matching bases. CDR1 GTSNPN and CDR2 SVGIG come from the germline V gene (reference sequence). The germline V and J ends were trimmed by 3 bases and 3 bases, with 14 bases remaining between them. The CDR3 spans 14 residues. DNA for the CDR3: TGTGCCTGGAGCGCGGGCAGGGACTACACTGAAGCTTTCTTT. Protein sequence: CAWSAGRDYTEAFF.

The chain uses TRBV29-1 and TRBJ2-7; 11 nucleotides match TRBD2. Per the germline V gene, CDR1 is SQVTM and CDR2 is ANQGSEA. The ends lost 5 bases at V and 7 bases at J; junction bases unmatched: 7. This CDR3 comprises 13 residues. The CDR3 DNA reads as TGCAGCGTTTTAGCGGGGGGGGCCCTGGAGCAGTACTTC. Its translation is CSVLAGGALEQYF.

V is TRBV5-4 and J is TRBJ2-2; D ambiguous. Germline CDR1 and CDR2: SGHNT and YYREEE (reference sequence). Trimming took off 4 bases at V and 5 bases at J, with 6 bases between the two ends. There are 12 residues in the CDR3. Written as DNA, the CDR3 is TGTGCCAGCAGCCCATGGACCGGGGAGCTGTTTTTT. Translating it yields CASSPWTGELFF.

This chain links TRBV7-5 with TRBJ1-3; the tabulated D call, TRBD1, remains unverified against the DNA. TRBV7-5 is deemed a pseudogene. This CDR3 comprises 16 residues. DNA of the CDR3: TGTGCCAGAAGCTTACCACAGGGGGCGGATGGAAACACCATATATTTT. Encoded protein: CARSLPQGADGNTIYF.

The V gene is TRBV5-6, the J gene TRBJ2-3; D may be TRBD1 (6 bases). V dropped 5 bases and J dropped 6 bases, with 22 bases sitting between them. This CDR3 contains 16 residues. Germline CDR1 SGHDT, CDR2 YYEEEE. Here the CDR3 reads CASRNLQGKRGDTQYF. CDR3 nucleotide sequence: TGTGCCAGCAGGAACTTGCAGGGGAAGCGAGGCGATACGCAGTATTTT.